The T cell receptor beta chain under discussion was sequenced for a study of blood T cell repertoires in COVID-19. Study as a whole: The cDNA or gDNA used as material had been derived from T cells, B-cell-depleted T cells, or PBMCs.

Looked up from germline, CDR1 is SGHRS and CDR2 is YFSETQ. Trimming removed 4 bases at V and 2 bases at J, with 13 bases between. The CDR3 runs to 14 residues. Repertoires were generated with immunoSEQ multiplex PCR, while TCRdb's copy carries only in-frame clones and drops some. Here the sample spans hundreds of thousands of clones, approximately 86% being singletons. The sequencing sample was made of peripheral blood. This TCR derives from a woman aged 55-69 years with COVID-19, enrolled during active disease. The chain uses TRBV5-1 and TRBJ2-7, with D possibly TRBD2 on 6 matching bases. The CDR3 here is CASSLRETPYEQYF. The CDR3 bases are TGCGCCAGCAGCCTCCGGGAGACCCCCTACGAGCAGTACTTC.